The 10 T cell receptor beta chains presented below share a single source sample, sequenced in a study of cytomegalovirus exposure and HLA in healthy donors. PCR involved 60 Vbeta and 13 Jbeta primers. Only in-frame clones appear in the TCRdb table, and some are missing; sequencing was by immunoSEQ multiplex PCR. The sample yields roughly 190,000 clones, about four fifths seen once. The sample consisted of PBMCs. These receptors all stem from a woman in her twenties or thirties in good health and CMV-seropositive.

The chain has TRBV7-9 and TRBJ2-1; 8 bases fit TRBD2. Germline CDR1 reads SEHNR; CDR2 reads FQNEAQ (reference sequence). V lost 2 bases and J lost 10; bases outside the gene matches: 13. CDR3 length: 16 residues. As DNA, the CDR3 is TGTGCCAGCAGCTTAAATAGCGGGAACCCAGCCGGGGAGCAGTTCTTC. Translating gives CASSLNSGNPAGEQFF.

This chain connects TRBV2 to TRBJ1-2; TRBD1 agrees at 9 bases. The CDR3 loop spans 15 amino acids. Per the germline V gene, CDR1 is SNHLY and CDR2 is FYNNEI. V gave up 7 bases and J gave up 7 bases; unmatched junction bases: 13. CDR3 in DNA: TGTGCCAGCACAAGGGACAGGGTCTCTTCGCGTGGCTACACCTTC. Translating it yields CASTRDRVSSRGYTF.

This rearrangement joins TRBV27 to TRBJ2-7, with 10 bases identical to TRBD2. CDR1 MNHEY and CDR2 SMNVEV come from the germline V gene (reference sequence). Unmatched junction bases numbered 6, after V lost 6 bases and J lost 4 bases. The CDR3 loop spans 14 amino acids. CDR3 in DNA: TGTGCCAGCAGACTCGATAGCGGGGGGTACGAGCAGTACTTC. Translation gives CASRLDSGGYEQYF.

The chain joins TRBV28 to TRBJ2-3; 8 bases map to TRBD2. Germline loops: CDR1 MDHEN, CDR2 SYDVKM. Unmatched junction bases numbered 2, after V lost 4 bases and J lost 2 bases. This CDR3 is built from 14 residues. The CDR3 region has the DNA TGTGCCAGCAGTTCGGGGGGGTTCACAGATACGCAGTATTTT. Its protein is CASSSGGFTDTQYF.

The rearrangement uses TRBV30 and TRBJ1-1, with TRBD1 matching over 8 bases. The CDR3 extends over 15 amino acids. V was pared by 4 bases and J by 2 bases, with 9 bases of the junction left unmatched. CDR1 and CDR2 (germline): GTSNPN, SVGIG (reference sequence). DNA for the CDR3: TGTGCCTGGACGTGGGCGGGACAGGTCAACACTGAAGCTTTCTTT. Translating gives CAWTWAGQVNTEAFF.

In this sample, this clone turned up a few times. The V gene is TRBV7-6, the J gene TRBJ2-2; 7 bases match TRBD1. CDR1 is SGHVS, CDR2 FNYEAQ, per germline. Unmatched junction bases numbered 7, after V lost 5 bases and J lost 4 bases. The CDR3 covers 15 residues. CDR3 amino acids: CASSQEGGGTGELFF. In nucleotides, the CDR3 is TGTGCCAGCAGCCAAGAAGGGGGCGGCACCGGGGAGCTGTTTTTT. The full variable domain, its missing parts supplied by reference TRBV7-6 and TRBJ2-2, is GAGVSQSPRYKVTKRGQDVALRCDPISGHVSLYWYRQALGQGPEFLTYFNYEAQQDKSGLPNDRFSAERPEGSISTLTIQRTEQRDSAMYRCASSQEGGGTGELFFGEGSRLTVL.

J is TRBJ2-7 and V is TRBV6-6, with 11 bases fitting TRBD1. The CDR3 runs to 12 residues. Losses at the gene ends were 8 bases for V and 7 bases for J; bases not matched to a gene: 4. The germline V gene has CDR1 MNHNY and CDR2 SVGAGI (reference sequence). CDR3 region: CASGQGAPEQYF. Here the CDR3 DNA reads TGTGCCAGCGGACAGGGGGCGCCTGAGCAGTACTTC.

V gene TRBV6-6 combines with J gene TRBJ2-1; 16 bases align to TRBD2. V shed 6 bases and J 8 bases; nucleotides not matched to a gene: 7. The CDR3 has 16 residues. Germline V gene lookup returns CDR1 MNHNY and CDR2 SVGAGI (reference sequence). CDR3 DNA sequence: TGTGCCAGCAGCCCCGGGACTAGCGGGAGGGGGCATGAGCAGTTCTTC. Protein product: CASSPGTSGRGHEQFF.

The chain combines TRBV2 with TRBJ2-2; TRBD2 aligns across 15 bases. CDR3 size: 17 residues. Losses at the gene ends were 5 bases for V and 4 bases for J; bases not matched to a gene: 5. Germline V gives CDR1 SNHLY, CDR2 FYNNEI. CDR3 loop: CASSRTSGRAGTGELFF. In DNA form, the CDR3 reads TGTGCCAGCAGTCGGACTAGCGGGAGGGCCGGCACCGGGGAGCTGTTTTTT. Together with reference TRBV2 and TRBJ2-2, the CDR3 gives the full variable domain: EPEVTQTPSHQVTQMGQEVILRCVPISNHLYFYWYRQILGQKVEFLVSFYNNEISEKSEIFDDQFSVERPDGSNFTLKIRSTKLEDSAMYFCASSRTSGRAGTGELFFGEGSRLTVL.

The chain is built from TRBV10-3 and TRBJ1-2, with 8 bases that match TRBD1. Trimming took 5 bases from V and 3 from J; bases not matched to a gene: 5. This CDR3 region has 14 residues. Per the germline V gene, CDR1 is ENHRY and CDR2 is SYGVKD. In DNA, the CDR3 is TGTGCCATCAGTAGGCAGGGGGCGGACTATGGCTACACCTTC. Translation gives CAISRQGADYGYTF.